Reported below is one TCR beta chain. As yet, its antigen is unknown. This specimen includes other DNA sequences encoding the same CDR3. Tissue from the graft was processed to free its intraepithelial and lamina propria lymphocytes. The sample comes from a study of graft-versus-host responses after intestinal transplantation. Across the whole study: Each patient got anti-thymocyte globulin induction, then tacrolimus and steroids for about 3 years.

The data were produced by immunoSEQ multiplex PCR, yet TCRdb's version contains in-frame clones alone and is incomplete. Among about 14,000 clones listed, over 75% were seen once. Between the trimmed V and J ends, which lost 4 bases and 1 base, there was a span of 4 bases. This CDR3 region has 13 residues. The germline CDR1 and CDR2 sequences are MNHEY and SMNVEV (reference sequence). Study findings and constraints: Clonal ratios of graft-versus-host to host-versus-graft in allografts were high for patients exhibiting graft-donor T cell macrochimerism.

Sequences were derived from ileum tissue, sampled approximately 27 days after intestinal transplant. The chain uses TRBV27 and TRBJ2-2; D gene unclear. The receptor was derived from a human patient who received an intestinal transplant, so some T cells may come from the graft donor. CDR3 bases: TGTGCCAGCAGTTCCCAGAACACCGGGGAGCTGTTTTTT. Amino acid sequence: CASSSQNTGELFF.